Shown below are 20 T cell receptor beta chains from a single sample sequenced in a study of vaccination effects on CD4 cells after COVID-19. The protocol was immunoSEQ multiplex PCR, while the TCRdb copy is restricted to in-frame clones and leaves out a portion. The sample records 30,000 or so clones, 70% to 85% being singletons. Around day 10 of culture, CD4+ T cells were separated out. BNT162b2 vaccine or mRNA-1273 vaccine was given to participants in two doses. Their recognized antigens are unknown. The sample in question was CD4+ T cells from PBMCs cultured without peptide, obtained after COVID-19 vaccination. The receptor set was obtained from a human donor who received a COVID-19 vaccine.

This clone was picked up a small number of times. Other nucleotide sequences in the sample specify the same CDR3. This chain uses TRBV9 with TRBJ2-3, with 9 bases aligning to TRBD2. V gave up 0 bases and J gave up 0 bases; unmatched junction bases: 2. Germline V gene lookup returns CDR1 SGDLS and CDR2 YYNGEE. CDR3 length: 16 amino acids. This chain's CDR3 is CASSVGTSASTDTQYF. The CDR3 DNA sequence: TGTGCCAGCAGCGTAGGGACTAGCGCCAGCACAGATACGCAGTATTTT.

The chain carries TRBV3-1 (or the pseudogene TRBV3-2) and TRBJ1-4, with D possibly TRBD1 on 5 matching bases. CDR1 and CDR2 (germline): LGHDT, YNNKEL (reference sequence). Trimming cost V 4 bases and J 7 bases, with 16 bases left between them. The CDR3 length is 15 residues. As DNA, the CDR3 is TGTGCCAGCAGCCCCTCGGGGGTCCTTAGTGAAAAACTGTTTTTT. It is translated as CASSPSGVLSEKLFF.

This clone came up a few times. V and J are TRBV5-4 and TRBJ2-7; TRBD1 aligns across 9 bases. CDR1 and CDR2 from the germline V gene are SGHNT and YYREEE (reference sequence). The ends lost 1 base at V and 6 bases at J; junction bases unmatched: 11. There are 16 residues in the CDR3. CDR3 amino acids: CASSLFFGTGRVEQYF. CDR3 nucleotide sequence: TGTGCCAGCAGCTTGTTTTTCGGGACAGGGAGGGTCGAGCAGTACTTC.

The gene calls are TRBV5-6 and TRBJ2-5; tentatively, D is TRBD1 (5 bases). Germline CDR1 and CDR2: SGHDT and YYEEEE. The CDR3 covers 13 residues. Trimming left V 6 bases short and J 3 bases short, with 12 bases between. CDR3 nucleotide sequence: TGTGCCAGCACCCCACAGGATAAAGAGACCCAGTACTTC. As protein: CASTPQDKETQYF.

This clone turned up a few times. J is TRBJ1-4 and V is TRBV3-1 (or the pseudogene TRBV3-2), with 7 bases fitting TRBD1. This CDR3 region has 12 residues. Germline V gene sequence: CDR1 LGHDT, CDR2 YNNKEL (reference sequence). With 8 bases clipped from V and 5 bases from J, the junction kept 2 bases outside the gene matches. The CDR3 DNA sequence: TGTGCCAGCCAGACAGGGAATGAAAAACTGTTTTTT. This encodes CASQTGNEKLFF.

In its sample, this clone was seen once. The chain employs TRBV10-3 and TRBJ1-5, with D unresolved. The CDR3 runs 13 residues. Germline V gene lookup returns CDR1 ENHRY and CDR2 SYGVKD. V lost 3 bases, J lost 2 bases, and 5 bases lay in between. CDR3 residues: CAISERGNQPQHF. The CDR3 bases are TGTGCCATCAGTGAAAGGGGCAATCAGCCCCAGCATTTT.

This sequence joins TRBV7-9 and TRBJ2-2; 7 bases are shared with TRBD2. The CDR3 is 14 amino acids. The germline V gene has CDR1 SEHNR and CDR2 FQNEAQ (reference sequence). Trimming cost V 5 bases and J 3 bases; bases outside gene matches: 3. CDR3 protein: CASSPGRDTGELFF. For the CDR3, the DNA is TGTGCCAGCAGCCCGGGGAGGGACACCGGGGAGCTGTTTTTT.

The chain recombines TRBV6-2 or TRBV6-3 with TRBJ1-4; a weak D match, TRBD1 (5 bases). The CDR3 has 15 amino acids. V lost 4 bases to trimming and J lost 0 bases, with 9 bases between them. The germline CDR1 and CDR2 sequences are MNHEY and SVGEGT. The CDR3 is CASSSRGATNEKLFF. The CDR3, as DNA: TGTGCCAGCAGTTCTAGGGGCGCAACTAATGAAAAACTGTTTTTT.

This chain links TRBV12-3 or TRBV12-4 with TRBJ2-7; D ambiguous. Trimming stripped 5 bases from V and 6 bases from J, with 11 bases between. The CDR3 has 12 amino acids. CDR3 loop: CASSLQTGEQYF. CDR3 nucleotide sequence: TGTGCCAGCAGTCTCCAGACGGGCGAGCAGTACTTC.

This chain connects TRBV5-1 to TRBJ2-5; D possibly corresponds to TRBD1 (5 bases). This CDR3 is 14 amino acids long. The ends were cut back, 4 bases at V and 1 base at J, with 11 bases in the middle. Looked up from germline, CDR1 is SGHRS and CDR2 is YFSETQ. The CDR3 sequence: CASSVSGIQETQYF. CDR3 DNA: TGCGCCAGCAGCGTCTCAGGGATCCAAGAGACCCAGTACTTC.

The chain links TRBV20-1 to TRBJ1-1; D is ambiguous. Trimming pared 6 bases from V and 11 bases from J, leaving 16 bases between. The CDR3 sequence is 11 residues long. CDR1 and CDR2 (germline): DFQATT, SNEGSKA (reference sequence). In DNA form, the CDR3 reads TGCAGTGCCAGCCGAGGGATGGGTGCTTTCTTT. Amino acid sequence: CSASRGMGAFF.

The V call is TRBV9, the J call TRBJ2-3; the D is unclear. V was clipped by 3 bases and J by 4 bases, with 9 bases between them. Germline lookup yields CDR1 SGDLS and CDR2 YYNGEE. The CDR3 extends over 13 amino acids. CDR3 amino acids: CASSGFVADTQYF. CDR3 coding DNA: TGTGCCAGCAGCGGGTTCGTGGCAGATACGCAGTATTTT.

CDR3 DNA sequence: TGTGCCAGCACCGAAGGGGGTCCCTATGGCTACACCTTC. It translates to CASTEGGPYGYTF. This rearrangement joins TRBV7-2 to TRBJ1-2; D is possibly TRBD1 (6 bases). The length of the CDR3 is 13 residues. Trimming took off 7 bases at V and 4 bases at J, with 13 bases between the two ends. Germline CDR1 and CDR2: SGHTA and FQGNSA.

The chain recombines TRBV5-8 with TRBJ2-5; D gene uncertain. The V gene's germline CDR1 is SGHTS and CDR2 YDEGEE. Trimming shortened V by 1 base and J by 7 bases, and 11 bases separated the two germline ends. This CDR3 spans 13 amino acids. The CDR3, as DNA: TGTGCCAGCAGCTTGTCTGGGTCGGGGACCCAGTACTTC. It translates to CASSLSGSGTQYF. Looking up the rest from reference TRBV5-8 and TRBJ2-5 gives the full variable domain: EAGVTQSPTHLIKTRGQQATLRCSPISGHTSVYWYQQALGLGLQFLLWYDEGEERNRGNFPPRFSGRQFPNYSSELNVNALELEDSALYLCASSLSGSGTQYFGPGTRLLVL.

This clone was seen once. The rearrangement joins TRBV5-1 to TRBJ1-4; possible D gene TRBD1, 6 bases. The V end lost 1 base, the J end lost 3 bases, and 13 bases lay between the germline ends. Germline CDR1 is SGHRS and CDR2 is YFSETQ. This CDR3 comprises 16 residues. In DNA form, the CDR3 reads TGCGCCAGCAGCTTGTCCAGGGGCCCGCCTAATGAAAAACTGTTTTTT. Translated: CASSLSRGPPNEKLFF.

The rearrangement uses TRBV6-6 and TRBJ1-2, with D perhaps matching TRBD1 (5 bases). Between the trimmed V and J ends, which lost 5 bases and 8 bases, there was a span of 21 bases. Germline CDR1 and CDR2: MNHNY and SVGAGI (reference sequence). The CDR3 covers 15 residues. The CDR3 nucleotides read TGTGCCAGCAGTCCCCTAGGGGCGCGGGATTTGGGCTACACCTTC. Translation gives CASSPLGARDLGYTF.

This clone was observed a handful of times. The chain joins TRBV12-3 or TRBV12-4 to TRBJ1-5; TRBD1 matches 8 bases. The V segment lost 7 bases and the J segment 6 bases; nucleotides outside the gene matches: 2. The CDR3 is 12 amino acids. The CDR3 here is CASTTGGQPQHF. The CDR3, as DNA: TGTGCCAGCACTACAGGGGGTCAGCCCCAGCATTTT.

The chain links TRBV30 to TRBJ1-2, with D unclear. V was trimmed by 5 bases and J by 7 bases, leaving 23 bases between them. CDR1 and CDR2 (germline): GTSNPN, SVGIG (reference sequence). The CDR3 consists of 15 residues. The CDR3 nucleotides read TGTGCCTGGGTGAGGAGTCCAGGCCTGAAGGGTGGCTACACCTTC. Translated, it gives CAWVRSPGLKGGYTF.

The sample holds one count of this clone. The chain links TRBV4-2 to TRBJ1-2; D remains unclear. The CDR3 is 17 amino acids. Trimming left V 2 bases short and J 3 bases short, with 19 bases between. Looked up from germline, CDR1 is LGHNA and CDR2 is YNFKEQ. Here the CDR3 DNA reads TGTGCCAGCAGCCAATCCCCCACGGAGTCAATAGACTATGGCTACACCTTC. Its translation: CASSQSPTESIDYGYTF.

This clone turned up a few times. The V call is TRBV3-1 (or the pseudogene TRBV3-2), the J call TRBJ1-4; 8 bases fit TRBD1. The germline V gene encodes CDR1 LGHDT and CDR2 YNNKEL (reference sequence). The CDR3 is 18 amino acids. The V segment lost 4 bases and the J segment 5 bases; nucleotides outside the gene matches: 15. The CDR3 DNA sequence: TGTGCCAGCAGCCCGTGGCCTTCCGGGACAGGTAGAAATGAAAAACTGTTTTTT. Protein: CASSPWPSGTGRNEKLFF.